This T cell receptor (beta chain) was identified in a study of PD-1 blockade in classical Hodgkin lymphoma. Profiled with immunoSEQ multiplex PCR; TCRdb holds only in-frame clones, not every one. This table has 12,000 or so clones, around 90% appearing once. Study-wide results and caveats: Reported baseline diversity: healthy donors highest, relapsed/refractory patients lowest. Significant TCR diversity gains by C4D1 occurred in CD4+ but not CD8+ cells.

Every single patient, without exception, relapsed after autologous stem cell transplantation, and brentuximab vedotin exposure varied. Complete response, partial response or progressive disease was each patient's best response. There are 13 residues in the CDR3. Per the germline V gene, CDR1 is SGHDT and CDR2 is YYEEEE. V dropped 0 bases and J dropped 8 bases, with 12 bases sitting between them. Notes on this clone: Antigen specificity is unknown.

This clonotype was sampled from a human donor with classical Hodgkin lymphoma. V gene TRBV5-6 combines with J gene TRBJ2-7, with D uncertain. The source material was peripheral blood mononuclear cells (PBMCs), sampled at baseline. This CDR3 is CASSLADPTKQYF. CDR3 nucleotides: TGTGCCAGCAGCTTGGCCGATCCTACGAAGCAGTACTTC.